Presented here are 28 T cell receptor beta chains from one specimen sequenced in a study of tumor and adjacent non-tumor tissue in lung cancer. The library came from three nested PCR rounds adapted from ARM-PCR protocols. TCRdb reanalysed the multiplex PCR reads using MiXCR and keeps one entry per CDR3 protein. The table lists around 140,000 distinct CDR3 sequences, approximately 70% of them singletons. This sample's RNA came from whole unsorted tissue. The material sequenced was lung tumor tissue. These receptors were taken from a man aged 55 to 70 with small cell lung cancer.

About this clonotype: The germline gene is not matched at one end of the junction; a read error may be the cause. The J gene is TRBJ2-7, the V gene TRBV20-1; 7 bases fit TRBD1. Germline V gene data show CDR1 as DFQATT and CDR2 as SNEGSKA (reference sequence). CDR3 length equals 13 residues. CDR3 sequence reads: CSAHTGEIHEQYF. DNA for the CDR3: TGCAGTGCTCATACAGGGGAAATACACGAGCAATACTTC.

This clonotype was recorded many times. The chain links TRBV11-3 to TRBJ1-2; D is unclear. Deletions cut 5 bases from V and 2 bases from J, with 12 bases between. The CDR3 loop spans 14 amino acids. The germline V gene has CDR1 SGHNT and CDR2 YENEEA. The CDR3 loop reads CASSTLDGNYGYTF. DNA of the CDR3: TGTGCCAGCAGCACCCTGGACGGAAACTATGGCTACACCTTC.

Comment on this clonotype: One junction end disagrees with the germline gene, perhaps due to a read error. The V gene is TRBV28, the J gene TRBJ1-2; no reliable D call. The CDR3 contains 12 residues. CDR1 is MDHEN and CDR2 is SYDVKM in the germline V gene. CDR3 in DNA: TGTACCAGCAGCTCTCCCTCATACGTCTACACCTTC. Protein sequence: CTSSSPSYVYTF.

Of note for this clonotype: It is likely a read error, because the conserved phenylalanine at the end of the CDR3 is missing. Because the CDR3's place on the DNA is in doubt, the DNA is left out and the CDR3 is given as listed by TCRdb. The chain uses TRBV11-2 and TRBJ2-2; TRBD1, the table's D call, lacks a check against the DNA. The CDR3 totals 14 residues, both ends included. CDR1 and CDR2 (germline): SGHAT, FQNNGV. CDR3 sequence reads: CASTIRGPTGEQFL.

The chain has TRBV12-3 or TRBV12-4 and TRBJ1-4; D is ambiguous. Trimming cost V 6 bases and J 3 bases, with 14 bases left between them. This CDR3 spans 15 amino acids. CDR3: CASRDDSTANEKLFF. In DNA, the CDR3 is TGTGCCAGCAGGGATGATTCGACTGCTAATGAAAAACTGTTTTTT.

This clonotype was recorded once. The junction and the germline gene differ at one end; a read error may be behind it. This chain connects TRBV6-2 or TRBV6-3 to TRBJ1-1; D gene uncertain. The CDR3 consists of 14 residues. Germline assignment: CDR1 MNHEY and CDR2 SVGEGT. This CDR3 is CASSYSTGNTEVFF. The CDR3 DNA reads as TGTGCCAGCAGTTACTCGACGGGGAACACTGAAGTTTTCTTT.

In regard to this clonotype: At one boundary the junction diverges from the germline segment, which might be a read error. This CDR3 reads CSSGLDGRLHYNEQFF. The CDR3 DNA is TGTTCCAGCGGCTTGGACGGCAGACTTCATTACAATGAGCAATTCTTC. The V call is TRBV11-3, the J call TRBJ2-1; tentative D call: TRBD2 (5 bases). The CDR3 runs to 16 residues. Looked up from germline, CDR1 is SGHNT and CDR2 is YENEEA.

This chain links TRBV28 with TRBJ2-1; D may match TRBD1 or TRBD2 (6 bases each). V gave up 6 bases and J gave up 1 base, with 16 bases separating them. The CDR3 runs 16 residues. Germline V lookup: CDR1 MDHEN, CDR2 SYDVKM. The CDR3 nucleotides read TGTGCCAGCAGCAACGGGGGCAGGGTGTCCTACAATGAGCAGTTCTTC. As protein: CASSNGGRVSYNEQFF.

The chain links TRBV4-2 to TRBJ2-3; maybe TRBD2 (5 bases). This CDR3 has 16 amino acids. The germline V gene has CDR1 LGHNA and CDR2 YNFKEQ. The V end was cut by 9 bases, the J end by 2 bases, with 21 bases between. CDR3 in DNA: TGTGCCAGTATCCAGCTAGCCGGCTGGAACACAGATACGCAGTATTTT. Translation gives CASIQLAGWNTDTQYF.

Comment on this clonotype: Since a much larger clone is just one base distant, this may be a read error. V gene TRBV4-1 combines with J gene TRBJ2-2; 7 bases map to TRBD1. The trim removed 0 bases at V and 5 bases at J, leaving 12 bases unmatched. The CDR3 extends over 18 amino acids. The germline gives CDR1 MGHRA, CDR2 YSYEKL. This CDR3 is CASSQDTGKGAGTGELFF. CDR3 bases: TGCGCCAGCAGCCAAGATACGGGAAAGGGGGCTGGAACCGGGGAGCTGTTTTTT.

In the case of this clonotype: The junction departs from germline at one end; a sequencing error may be responsible. The chain couples TRBV6-2 or TRBV6-3 to TRBJ1-2, with TRBD1 matching 9 bases. CDR3 length: 14 residues. CDR1 MNHEY and CDR2 SVGEGT come from the germline V gene. The CDR3 protein is CASSSTGGAGCYTF. The CDR3 nucleotides read TGTGCCAGTAGTTCCACAGGGGGCGCCGGTTGCTACACCTTC.

As for this clonotype: A much larger clone lies one base from this, so it may be a read error. The chain carries TRBV5-4 and TRBJ2-5; D is unresolved. The CDR3 is 14 amino acids. The V end was cut by 2 bases, the J end by 4 bases, with 12 bases between. Germline V lookup: CDR1 SGHNT, CDR2 YYREEE (reference sequence). CDR3 amino acids: CASSFAWVAETQYF. CDR3 bases: TGTGCCAGCAGCTTCGCATGGGTGGCAGAGACCCAGTACTTC.

As concerns this clonotype: Relative to the germline gene, one junction end is altered; a read error may explain this. V is TRBV11-2 and J is TRBJ2-1, with TRBD2 matching over 8 bases. The V gene's germline CDR1 is SGHAT and CDR2 FQNNGV. The CDR3 extends over 15 amino acids. This CDR3 reads CASSTTGGFFNEPFF. CDR3 DNA sequence: TGTGCCAGTAGCACCACGGGAGGGTTTTTCAATGAGCCGTTCTTC.

With regard to this clonotype: This clone may be a read error of a much larger clone one base away. The V call is TRBV29-1, the J call TRBJ1-1, with D perhaps matching TRBD1 (6 bases). With 5 bases removed from V and 4 bases from J, the gap between germline ends came to 20 bases. The germline V gene has CDR1 SQVTM and CDR2 ANQGSEA. The CDR3 covers 15 residues. The CDR3 is CSVLVQGPKSTEAFF. The CDR3 DNA sequence: TGCAGCGTTTTAGTGCAGGGGCCGAAAAGCACTGAAGCTTTCTTT.

Concerning this clonotype: Lacking the conserved final phenylalanine or tryptophan, this CDR3 likely reflects a read error. The chain carries TRBV11-2 and TRBJ2-1; D unresolved. From germline, CDR1 is SGHAT and CDR2 FQNNGV. This CDR3 is 16 amino acids long. CDR3 sequence reads: CVSSFARARGNGEQFS. CDR3 bases: TGTGTCAGCAGCTTCGCCCGGGCCCGAGGAAACGGTGAGCAGTTCTCC.

A single count supports this clonotype. This chain joins TRBV7-9 and TRBJ2-1, with D tentatively TRBD2 (5 bases). Germline assignment: CDR1 SEHNR and CDR2 FQNEAQ (reference sequence). This CDR3 region has 13 residues. The germline V and J ends were trimmed by 5 bases and 8 bases, with 13 bases remaining between them. The CDR3: CASSLRETYEQFF. CDR3 sequence (DNA): TGTGCCAGCAGCCTGAGGGAGACCTATGAGCAGTTCTTC.

This clonotype was seen only a few times. J is TRBJ1-1 and V is TRBV20-1; D not resolved. CDR3 length: 10 amino acids. CDR1 is DFQATT, CDR2 SNEGSKA, per germline (reference sequence). Trimming removed 7 bases from V and 4 bases from J, with 7 bases in between. The CDR3 DNA reads as TGCAGTGTGTGGGGCACTGAAGCTTTCTTT. Encoded protein: CSVWGTEAFF.

This clonotype was found a few times. A much bigger clone sits one base away, suggesting this may be a read error. CDR3 amino acids: CSAQGSIDTEAFF. The CDR3 DNA sequence: TGCAGTGCTCAGGGAAGCATAGACACTGAAGCTTTCTTT. The gene calls are TRBV20-1 and TRBJ1-1, with a weak D call TRBD1 (5 bases). CDR3 size: 13 residues. Germline CDR1 reads DFQATT; CDR2 reads SNEGSKA (reference sequence). V was clipped by 5 bases and J by 3 bases, with 13 bases between them.

The gene calls are TRBV10-2 and TRBJ2-2; possibly TRBD2 for D (6 bases). Germline V CDR1 and CDR2: WSHSY, SAAADI. CDR3 size: 13 residues. Trimming pared 7 bases from V and 9 bases from J, leaving 15 bases between. The chain's CDR3 is CASIDYGRRELFF. DNA of the CDR3: TGCGCCAGCATTGATTACGGGAGAAGGGAGCTGTTTTTT.

J is TRBJ2-5 and V is TRBV6-1; tentatively, D is TRBD1 (6 bases). The germline V and J ends were trimmed by 8 bases and 5 bases, with 18 bases remaining between them. This CDR3 comprises 14 residues. Germline V gene data show CDR1 as MNHNS and CDR2 as SASEGT. CDR3 residues: CASVELGGAETQYF. The CDR3 region has the DNA TGTGCCAGCGTCGAGCTAGGGGGAGCTGAGACCCAGTACTTC.

A note on this clonotype: One junction end disagrees with the germline gene, perhaps due to a read error. The chain combines TRBV11-3 with TRBJ1-5, with no clear D. The CDR3 sequence is 13 residues long. Germline V gives CDR1 SGHNT, CDR2 YENEEA. CDR3 in amino acids: CTSSPGPYQPQHF. The CDR3 bases are TGTACCAGCAGCCCGGGCCCGTATCAGCCCCAGCATTTT.

This chain links TRBV20-1 with TRBJ2-5, with a weak D call TRBD2 (5 bases). Looked up from germline, CDR1 is DFQATT and CDR2 is SNEGSKA (reference sequence). The CDR3 runs to 12 residues. Here the CDR3 DNA reads TGCAGCCCCTTCCGCCCGGGGGAGACCCAGTACTTC. This codes for CSPFRPGETQYF.

At least ten counts were recorded for this clonotype. The chain is built from TRBV11-1 and TRBJ2-2; 8 bases fit TRBD2. The CDR3 spans 14 residues. CDR1 is SGHAT, CDR2 FQDESV, per germline (reference sequence). V dropped 4 bases and J dropped 6; count of bases not matched to a gene: 4. CDR3 sequence reads: CASSSGSGAGELFF. CDR3 DNA: TGTGCCAGCAGCTCGGGTAGCGGGGCCGGGGAGCTGTTTTTT.

V and J are TRBV6-5 and TRBJ1-2, with TRBD1 as a possible D gene (6 bases). CDR1 MNHEY and CDR2 SVGAGI come from the germline V gene. The CDR3 spans 14 residues. V was clipped by 0 bases and J by 7 bases, with 12 bases between them. The CDR3 DNA sequence: TGTGCCAGCAGTTACTCAGGGACAAACGGTGGCTACACCTTC. This gives the protein CASSYSGTNGGYTF.

Worth noting for this clonotype: Since a much larger clone is just one base distant, this may be a read error. The V call is TRBV12-3 or TRBV12-4, the J call TRBJ1-6; tentatively, D is TRBD1 (6 bases). The V and J ends lost 5 bases and 11 bases respectively, with 19 bases between them. The CDR3 extends over 15 amino acids. DNA for the CDR3: TGTGCCAGCAGTCTCCAGGGGCAGGGCGCCACACCCCTCCACTTT. It codes for CASSLQGQGATPLHF.

On this clonotype itself: It may be a read error: a sequence one base away is much more abundant. V is TRBV29-1 and J is TRBJ2-3; possibly TRBD2 for D (5 bases). CDR3 size: 12 residues. Germline V lookup: CDR1 SQVTM, CDR2 ANQGSEA. This chain's CDR3 is CSDRRGTDMQYF. The CDR3 DNA reads as TGCAGCGACCGACGGGGTACAGATATGCAGTATTTT.

With regard to this clonotype: Mismatch with germline at one junction end may stem from a read error. V is TRBV12-3 or TRBV12-4 and J is TRBJ2-1, with D possibly matching TRBD1 (6 bases). This CDR3 spans 15 amino acids. The CDR3 DNA reads TGTCCCAGCAGTTTAATCGGGACAACCTACAATGAGCAGTTCTTC. Protein: CPSSLIGTTYNEQFF.

Concerning this clonotype itself: A read error is possible here, since a much larger clone lies one base away. This rearrangement joins TRBV12-3 or TRBV12-4 to TRBJ1-1, with a tentative D call TRBD1 (6 bases). The CDR3 is made up of 12 amino acids. Written as DNA, the CDR3 is TGTGCCAGCAGTTTCTCGAGGGGGGAAGCTCTCTTT. Protein product: CASSFSRGEALF.